This is a list of T cell receptor beta chains from one sample in a study of T cell repertoires in aging, cancer and after chemotherapy. One entry per CDR3 protein results from TCRdb running MiXCR on the multiplex PCR reads. This table has about 400 distinct CDR3 sequences, over 30% appearing once. The specimen was blood. These receptor sequences come from a human donor with a solid tumor. Both conserved end residues are part of each CDR3. Each record gives: D gene, J gene, V gene, clone size, CDR3 protein, CDR3 DNA. A D gene is named only where the DNA matches it firmly. A row's size may be missing; if present it is once, few, many or a size class.

D: TRBD1; J: TRBJ1-1; V: TRBV27; size: .; CDR3: CASSLLRGTEAFF; DNA: TGTGCCAGCAGTTTACTCAGGGGGACTGAAGCTTTCTTT
D: TRBD1; J: TRBJ2-5; V: TRBV6-1; size: .; CDR3: CASSRTWDRAMTQYF; DNA: TGTGCCAGCAGCCGAACCTGGGACAGGGCTATGACCCAGTACTTC
D: .; J: TRBJ2-3; V: TRBV27; size: large; CDR3: CASSLWARRTDTQYF; DNA: TGTGCCAGCAGTTTGTGGGCCAGGCGGACAGATACGCAGTATTTT
D: .; J: TRBJ1-1; V: TRBV29-1; size: large; CDR3: CSVATRFMNTEAFF; DNA: TGCAGCGTCGCGACGCGGTTCATGAACACTGAAGCTTTCTTT
D: TRBD2; J: TRBJ2-1; V: TRBV12-3/TRBV12-4; size: .; CDR3: CASSPWTSGSRNEQFF; DNA: TGTGCCAGCAGTCCCTGGACTAGCGGGAGTCGCAATGAGCAGTTCTTC
D: .; J: TRBJ2-1; V: TRBV30; size: large; CDR3: CACRGDYHNEQFF; DNA: TGTGCCTGCAGGGGGGACTACCACAATGAGCAGTTCTTC
D: .; J: TRBJ2-7; V: TRBV5-6; size: .; CDR3: CASSLGASRYYEQYF; DNA: TGTGCCAGCAGCTTGGGCGCTAGCAGATACTACGAGCAGTACTTC
D: .; J: TRBJ2-5; V: TRBV4-2; size: .; CDR3: CASSLGRGQETQYF; DNA: TGTGCCAGCAGCCTCGGGAGAGGACAAGAGACCCAGTACTTC
D: TRBD2; J: TRBJ2-1; V: TRBV29-1; size: .; CDR3: CSAGRTSGSTSF; DNA: TGCAGCGCCGGTCGGACTAGCGGGTCGACGAGCTTC
D: .; J: TRBJ2-7; V: TRBV7-6; size: large; CDR3: CASSLGATYEQYF; DNA: TGTGCCAGCAGCTTAGGGGCTACTTACGAGCAGTACTTC
D: TRBD1; J: TRBJ2-5; V: TRBV12-3/TRBV12-4; size: large; CDR3: CASSLGQDQETQYF; DNA: TGTGCCAGCAGTCTGGGACAGGACCAAGAGACCCAGTACTTC
D: TRBD2; J: TRBJ2-2; V: TRBV19; size: .; CDR3: CASNPTLAVHTGELFF; DNA: TGTGCCAGTAACCCCACCCTAGCGGTGCACACCGGGGAGCTGTTTTTT
D: TRBD2; J: TRBJ2-1; V: TRBV6-4; size: large; CDR3: CASSDGTSGNNEQFF; DNA: TGTGCCAGCAGTGACGGGACTAGCGGAAACAATGAGCAGTTCTTC
D: .; J: TRBJ1-6; V: TRBV6-5; size: large; CDR3: CASSYSSPSLNSPLHF; DNA: TGTGCCAGCAGTTACTCGAGTCCCAGCCTCAATTCACCCCTCCACTTT
D: TRBD2; J: TRBJ2-2; V: TRBV25-1; size: .; CDR3: CASSDLAGGVNTGELFF; DNA: TGTGCCAGCAGTGATTTAGCGGGAGGAGTTAACACCGGGGAGCTGTTTTTT
D: .; J: TRBJ2-1; V: TRBV12-3/TRBV12-4; size: few; CDR3: CASGGMDPSSYNEQFF; DNA: TGTGCCAGCGGGGGAATGGACCCGAGCTCCTACAATGAGCAGTTCTTC
D: .; J: TRBJ2-6; V: TRBV5-5; size: large; CDR3: CASSPDPGANVLTF; DNA: TGTGCCAGCAGCCCTGACCCTGGGGCCAACGTCCTGACTTTC
D: TRBD1; J: TRBJ2-2; V: TRBV20-1; size: .; CDR3: CSARCRGQGLSNTGELFF; DNA: TGCAGTGCTAGATGCCGGGGACAGGGGCTTTCGAACACCGGGGAGCTGTTTTTT
D: .; J: TRBJ1-4; V: TRBV27; size: medium-sized; CDR3: CASSSGTGPGKLFF; DNA: TGTGCCAGCAGCTCTGGGACGGGGCCTGGGAAACTGTTTTTT
D: .; J: TRBJ2-1; V: TRBV20-1; size: few; CDR3: CSVNPEGGSSYNEQFF; DNA: TGCAGTGTTAACCCCGAGGGGGGTAGCTCCTACAATGAGCAGTTCTTC
D: TRBD1; J: TRBJ1-3; V: TRBV7-9; size: large; CDR3: CASSSQGANTIYF; DNA: TGTGCCAGCAGCTCGCAGGGGGCGAACACCATATATTTT
D: .; J: TRBJ2-3; V: TRBV10-3; size: .; CDR3: CAISEGWDKQYF; DNA: TGTGCCATCAGTGAGGGCTGGGATAAGCAGTATTTT
D: .; J: TRBJ2-7; V: TRBV7-2; size: .; CDR3: CASSLGPVQYEQYF; DNA: TGTGCCAGCAGCTTAGGCCCTGTACAGTACGAGCAGTACTTC
D: .; J: TRBJ1-1; V: TRBV10-1; size: large; CDR3: CASSAGCTEAFF; DNA: TGCGCCAGCAGTGCGGGGTGCACTGAAGCTTTCTTT
D: .; J: TRBJ2-5; V: TRBV30; size: large; CDR3: CAWSVFKETQYF; DNA: TGTGCCTGGAGTGTCTTTAAAGAGACCCAGTACTTC
D: TRBD2; J: TRBJ2-1; V: TRBV10-3; size: few; CDR3: CAISGEREGGEQFF; DNA: TGTGCCATCAGTGGGGAGCGGGAGGGCGGTGAGCAGTTCTTC
D: .; J: TRBJ1-2; V: TRBV6-4; size: large; CDR3: CASSDTDGGGYTF; DNA: TGTGCCAGCAGTGATACGGACGGAGGGGGGTACACCTTC
D: .; J: TRBJ1-2; V: TRBV20-1; size: .; CDR3: CSAREGDPTYTF; DNA: TGCAGTGCTAGAGAAGGGGACCCGACCTACACCTTC
D: .; J: TRBJ2-4; V: TRBV6-6; size: .; CDR3: CASSYSEKAPLSF; DNA: TGTGCCAGCAGTTACTCAGAAAAGGCGCCTCTTTCGTTC
D: .; J: TRBJ2-3; V: TRBV11-1; size: large; CDR3: CASSLALATDTQYF; DNA: TGTGCCAGCAGCTTAGCCCTAGCTACAGATACGCAGTATTTT
D: TRBD2; J: TRBJ2-5; V: TRBV7-6; size: .; CDR3: CASSSRTGTSGRETQYF; DNA: TGTGCCAGCAGCTCTAGGACAGGGACTAGCGGGAGGGAGACCCAGTACTTC
D: .; J: TRBJ2-7; V: TRBV10-1; size: few; CDR3: CASRVPPPGTPSYEQYF; DNA: TGCGCCAGCAGAGTACCCCCACCCGGGACACCCTCCTACGAGCAGTACTTC
D: .; J: TRBJ2-2; V: TRBV11-2; size: once; CDR3: CASSLSPGNTGELFF; DNA: TGTGCCAGCAGCTTATCCCCAGGGAACACCGGGGAGCTGTTTTTT
D: TRBD2; J: TRBJ2-5; V: TRBV7-6; size: .; CDR3: CASSLGSSGQETQYF; DNA: TGTGCCAGCAGCTTGGGGTCTAGCGGACAAGAGACCCAGTACTTC
D: .; J: TRBJ2-7; V: TRBV29-1; size: hyperexpanded; CDR3: CSVDLGAGNEQYF; DNA: TGCAGCGTTGACTTAGGGGCTGGAAACGAGCAGTACTTC
D: .; J: TRBJ1-3; V: TRBV7-2; size: few; CDR3: CASSYGGQGLSGNTIYF; DNA: TGTGCCAGCAGCTACGGGGGGCAGGGGCTCTCTGGAAACACCATATATTTT
D: TRBD1; J: TRBJ1-1; V: TRBV6-6; size: few; CDR3: CASRKWTGTGTEAFF; DNA: TGTGCCAGCAGAAAATGGACAGGAACGGGGACTGAAGCTTTCTTT